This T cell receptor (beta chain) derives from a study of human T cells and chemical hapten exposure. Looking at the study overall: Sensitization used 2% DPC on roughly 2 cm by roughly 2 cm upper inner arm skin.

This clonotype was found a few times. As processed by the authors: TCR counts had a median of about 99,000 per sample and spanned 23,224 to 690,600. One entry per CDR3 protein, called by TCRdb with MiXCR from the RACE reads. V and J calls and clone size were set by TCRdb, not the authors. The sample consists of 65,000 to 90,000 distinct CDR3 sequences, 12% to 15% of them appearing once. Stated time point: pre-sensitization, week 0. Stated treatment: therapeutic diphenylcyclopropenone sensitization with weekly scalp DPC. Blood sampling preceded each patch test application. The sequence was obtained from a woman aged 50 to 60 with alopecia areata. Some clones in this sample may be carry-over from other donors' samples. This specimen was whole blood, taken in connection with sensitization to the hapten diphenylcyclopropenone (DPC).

CDR3 region: CASSLRASGIPFF. Here the CDR3 DNA reads TGTGCCAGCAGTTTAAGGGCTAGCGGGATACCGTTCTTC. The gene calls are TRBV27 and TRBJ2-1; TRBD2 matches 9 bases. There are 13 residues in the CDR3. The V gene end was trimmed by 2 bases and the J gene end by 15 bases; junction bases not matched to a gene: 8. Germline values: CDR1 MNHEY, CDR2 SMNVEV (reference sequence).